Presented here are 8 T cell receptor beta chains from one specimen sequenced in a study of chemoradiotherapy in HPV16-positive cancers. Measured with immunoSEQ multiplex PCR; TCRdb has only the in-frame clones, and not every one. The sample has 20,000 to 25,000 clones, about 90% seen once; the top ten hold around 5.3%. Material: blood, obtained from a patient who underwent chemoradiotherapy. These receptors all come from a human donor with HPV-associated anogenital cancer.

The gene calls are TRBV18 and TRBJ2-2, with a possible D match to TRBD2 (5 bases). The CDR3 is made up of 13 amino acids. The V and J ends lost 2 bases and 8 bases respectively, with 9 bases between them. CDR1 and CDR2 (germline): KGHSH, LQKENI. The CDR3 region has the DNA TGTGCCAGCTCACCAACGGGGTCGGGGGAGCTGTTTTTT. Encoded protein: CASSPTGSGELFF. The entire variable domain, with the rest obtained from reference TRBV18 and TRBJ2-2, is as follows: NAGVMQNPRHLVRRRGQEARLRCSPMKGHSHVYWYRQLPEEGLKFMVYLQKENIIDESGMPKERFSAEFPKEGPSILRIQQVVRGDSAAYFCASSPTGSGELFFGEGSRLTVL.

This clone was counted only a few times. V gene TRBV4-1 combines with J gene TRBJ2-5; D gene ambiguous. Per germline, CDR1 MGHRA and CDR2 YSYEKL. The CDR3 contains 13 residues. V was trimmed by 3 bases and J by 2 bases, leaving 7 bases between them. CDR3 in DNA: TGCGCCAGCAGCCATATAGGACAAGAGACCCAGTACTTC. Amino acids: CASSHIGQETQYF.

CDR3 region: CASCLAETTDTQYF. For the CDR3, the DNA is TGTGCCAGCTGCTTAGCGGAAACCACAGATACGCAGTATTTT. The rearrangement uses TRBV2 and TRBJ2-3, with a weak D call TRBD2 (6 bases). The CDR3 consists of 14 residues. V dropped 8 bases and J dropped 2 bases, with 14 bases sitting between them. Germline V gene data show CDR1 as SNHLY and CDR2 as FYNNEI.

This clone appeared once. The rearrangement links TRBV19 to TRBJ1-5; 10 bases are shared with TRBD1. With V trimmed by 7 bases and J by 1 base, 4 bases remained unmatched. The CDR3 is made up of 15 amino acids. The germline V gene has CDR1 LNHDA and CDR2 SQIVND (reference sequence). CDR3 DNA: TGTGCCAGTATCCAGGACAGGGGGAGCAATCAGCCCCAGCATTTT. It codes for CASIQDRGSNQPQHF.

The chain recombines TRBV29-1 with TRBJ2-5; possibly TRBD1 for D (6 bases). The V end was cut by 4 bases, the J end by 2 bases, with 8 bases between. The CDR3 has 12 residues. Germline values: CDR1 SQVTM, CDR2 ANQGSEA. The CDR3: CSVGQVQETQYF. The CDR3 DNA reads TGCAGCGTTGGACAGGTTCAAGAGACCCAGTACTTC. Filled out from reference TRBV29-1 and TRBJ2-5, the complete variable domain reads SAVISQKPSRDICQRGTSLTIQCQVDSQVTMMFWYRQQPGQSLTLIATANQGSEATYESGFVIDKFPISRPNLTFSTLTVSNMSPEDSSIYLCSVGQVQETQYFGPGTRLLVL.

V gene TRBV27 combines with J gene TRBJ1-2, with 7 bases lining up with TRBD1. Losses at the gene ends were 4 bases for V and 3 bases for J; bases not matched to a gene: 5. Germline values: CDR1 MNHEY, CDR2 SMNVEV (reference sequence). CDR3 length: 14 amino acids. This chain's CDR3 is CASSSGQAHYGYTF. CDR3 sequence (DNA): TGTGCCAGCAGTTCCGGACAGGCTCACTATGGCTACACCTTC.

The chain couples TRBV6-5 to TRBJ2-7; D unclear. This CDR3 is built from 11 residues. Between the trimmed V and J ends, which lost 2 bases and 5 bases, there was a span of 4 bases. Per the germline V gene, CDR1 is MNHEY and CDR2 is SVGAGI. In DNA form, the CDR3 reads TGTGCCAGCAGTTACAGGGACGAGCAGTACTTC. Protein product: CASSYRDEQYF.

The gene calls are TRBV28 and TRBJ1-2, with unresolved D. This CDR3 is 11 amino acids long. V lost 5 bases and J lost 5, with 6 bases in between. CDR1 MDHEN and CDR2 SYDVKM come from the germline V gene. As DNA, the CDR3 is TGTGCCAGCAGTCTGAGTTATGGCTACACCTTC. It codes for CASSLSYGYTF.